These 5 T cell receptor beta chains originate from one sample sequenced in a study of blood T cells in healthy people across ages. A J-beta primer mix and a sample-barcoded 5' primer were used in a second PCR of about 7 to 11 cycles. Via MiXCR, TCRdb re-called the 5' RACE reads, giving one row per CDR3 protein. The sample records roughly 1.5 million distinct CDR3 sequences, 42% being singletons. The material sequenced was blood. These receptor sequences come from a woman aged 18-29 years in good health.

This chain links TRBV25-1 with TRBJ1-5, with D possibly being TRBD1 (5 bases). Trimming shortened V by 2 bases and J by 0 bases, and 11 bases separated the two germline ends. The CDR3 sequence is 16 residues long. Germline lookup yields CDR1 MGHDK and CDR2 SYGVNS. The chain's CDR3 is CASSEGASFSNQPQHF. CDR3 in DNA: TGTGCCAGCAGTGAAGGGGCAAGTTTTAGCAATCAGCCCCAGCATTTT.

This chain links TRBV20-1 with TRBJ2-7; D is perhaps TRBD2 (6 bases). The J call is doubtful: the DNA matches TRBJ2-5 better. The CDR3 loop spans 13 amino acids. Germline assignment: CDR1 DFQATT and CDR2 SNEGSKA (reference sequence). The CDR3 sequence: CSARLVPAETQYF. CDR3 nucleotides: TGCAGTGCGAGACTAGTCCCCGCGGAGACCCAGTACTTC.

The rearrangement uses TRBV12-3 or TRBV12-4 and TRBJ2-1; a possible D gene is TRBD2 (6 bases). The ends were cut back, 5 bases at V and 7 bases at J, with 15 bases in the middle. The CDR3 is 14 amino acids. The CDR3 region is CASSPSSVRNEQFF. The DNA of the CDR3 is TGTGCCAGCAGTCCTTCTAGCGTGAGGAATGAGCAGTTCTTC.

The chain recombines TRBV27 with TRBJ2-7; D ambiguous. The CDR3 covers 15 residues. Germline V CDR1 and CDR2: MNHEY, SMNVEV (reference sequence). Trimming left V 4 bases short and J 6 bases short, with 19 bases between. CDR3 nucleotides: TGTGCCAGCAGTTGGGCCTCCTTGAAGGGCACCGAGCAGTACTTC. This gives the protein CASSWASLKGTEQYF.

This clonotype was recorded a few times. The chain employs TRBV20-1 and TRBJ1-5; D might be TRBD1 (5 bases). The CDR3 has 16 residues. The germline V gene has CDR1 DFQATT and CDR2 SNEGSKA (reference sequence). Trimming removed 0 bases at V and 4 bases at J, with 16 bases between. The CDR3 coding sequence is TGCAGTGCTAGAGACGGACGAGGGGCGCGGAATCAGCCCCAGCATTTT. This sequence encodes CSARDGRGARNQPQHF.